The 29 T cell receptor beta chains reported below all come from one sample, sequenced in a study of blood T cell repertoires in COVID-19. Generated by immunoSEQ multiplex PCR, the TCRdb table keeps only in-frame clones and is missing some. The repertoire includes under 150,000 clones, 90% of them detected once, and 1.8% sits in the top ten. Material: peripheral blood. The receptor set was obtained from a human donor with active COVID-19. The donor label of this sample is uncertain.

The chain joins TRBV6-1 to TRBJ2-1; TRBD1 agrees at 9 bases. The junction had 3 bases not matched to a gene; V was cut back by 3 bases and J by 9 bases. This CDR3 comprises 13 residues. Germline V gene sequence: CDR1 MNHNS, CDR2 SASEGT. CDR3 sequence (DNA): TGTGCCAGCAGTGACACAGGGGGCCTTGAGCAGTTCTTC. This translates into CASSDTGGLEQFF.

The CDR3 bases are TGTGCCAGCTCACCACGGCGGGGGTGGAACGAGCAGTACTTC. It yields the protein CASSPRRGWNEQYF. This chain uses TRBV18 with TRBJ2-7, with 7 bases aligning to TRBD2. The germline CDR1 and CDR2 sequences are KGHSH and LQKENI. CDR3 size: 14 residues. The V gene end was trimmed by 1 base and the J gene end by 5 bases; junction bases not matched to a gene: 5.

In its sample, this clone was seen once. The gene calls are TRBV3-1 (or the pseudogene TRBV3-2) and TRBJ2-5, with TRBD2 matching 8 bases. The germline V gene has CDR1 LGHDT and CDR2 YNNKEL (reference sequence). V gave up 7 bases and J gave up 4 bases; unmatched junction bases: 5. This CDR3 is 13 amino acids long. As DNA, the CDR3 is TGTGCCAGCAATTCGGGGGGGTTAGAGACCCAGTACTTC. Its translation is CASNSGGLETQYF.

J is TRBJ2-5 and V is TRBV4-2; 7 nucleotides align to TRBD2. CDR1 is LGHNA and CDR2 is YNFKEQ in the germline V gene. This CDR3 spans 16 amino acids. The J segment lost 5 bases and the V segment lost 0 bases, leaving 9 bases of the junction unmatched. DNA of the CDR3: TGTGCCAGCAGCCAAGAATTGACTAGCCAATGGGAGACCCAGTACTTC. This codes for CASSQELTSQWETQYF.

The genes are TRBV20-1 and TRBJ1-5; 9 positions match TRBD1. This CDR3 has 14 residues. Germline lookup yields CDR1 DFQATT and CDR2 SNEGSKA (reference sequence). J was trimmed by 4 bases and V by 3 bases; bases with no gene match: 4. This CDR3 reads CSASFGTGNQPQHF. The CDR3 coding sequence is TGCAGTGCTAGTTTCGGGACAGGGAATCAGCCCCAGCATTTT.

DNA of the CDR3: TGTGCCAGCAGTTTATTAGTTCAGCCCCAGCATTTT. This sequence encodes CASSLLVQPQHF. The J gene is TRBJ1-5, the V gene TRBV28; D gene uncertain. CDR3 length: 12 amino acids. Germline V gives CDR1 MDHEN, CDR2 SYDVKM. Trimming pared 1 base from V and 6 bases from J, leaving 4 bases between.

The table lists this clone with a few counts. V is TRBV7-2 and J is TRBJ2-2; weak D call: TRBD1 (6 bases). From germline, CDR1 is SGHTA and CDR2 FQGNSA. The CDR3 covers 15 residues. Trimming cost V 1 base and J 3 bases, with 9 bases left between them. In DNA form, the CDR3 reads TGTGCCAGCAGCTTAGGCCCAGGGGACACCGGGGAGCTGTTTTTT. Amino acids: CASSLGPGDTGELFF. Filled out from reference TRBV7-2 and TRBJ2-2, the complete variable domain reads GAGVSQSPSNKVTEKGKDVELRCDPISGHTALYWYRQSLGQGLEFLIYFQGNSAPDKSGLPSDRFSAERTGGSVSTLTIQRTQQEDSAVYLCASSLGPGDTGELFFGEGSRLTVL.

This clone was counted a single time. The chain combines TRBV5-8 with TRBJ2-1; TRBD1 is a possible D gene (6 bases). V was shortened by 0 bases and J by 4 bases, with 8 bases between the two germline ends. The CDR3 loop spans 14 amino acids. Per germline, CDR1 SGHTS and CDR2 YDEGEE. DNA of the CDR3: TGTGCCAGCAGCTTGGGACAGGTATACAATGAGCAGTTCTTC. Protein: CASSLGQVYNEQFF.

The rearrangement links TRBV19 to TRBJ2-5; a possible D gene is TRBD1 (5 bases). Germline lookup yields CDR1 LNHDA and CDR2 SQIVND (reference sequence). The length of the CDR3 is 14 residues. V was cut by 4 bases and J by 2 bases, with 11 bases left in between. The CDR3 sequence: CASSTLRQQETQYF. The CDR3 coding sequence is TGTGCCAGTAGTACACTGAGACAGCAAGAGACCCAGTACTTC.

J is TRBJ2-3 and V is TRBV19; TRBD2 aligns across 7 bases. This CDR3 spans 16 amino acids. V shed 5 bases and J 6 bases; nucleotides not matched to a gene: 14. CDR1 and CDR2 from the germline V gene are LNHDA and SQIVND (reference sequence). The CDR3 here is CASSDPSGPVVDTQYF. CDR3 DNA: TGTGCCAGTAGTGATCCTAGCGGCCCAGTGGTGGATACGCAGTATTTT.

The rearrangement uses TRBV25-1 and TRBJ2-4; D gene unclear. Trimming took off 0 bases at V and 1 base at J, with 10 bases between the two ends. The CDR3 has 16 amino acids. Per the germline V gene, CDR1 is MGHDK and CDR2 is SYGVNS. CDR3 protein: CASSEYGFWAKNIQYF. The DNA of the CDR3 is TGTGCCAGCAGTGAATACGGTTTTTGGGCCAAAAACATTCAGTACTTC.

The chain uses TRBV5-4 and TRBJ2-1; the D gene is possibly TRBD1 (6 bases). CDR1 and CDR2 from the germline V gene are SGHNT and YYREEE (reference sequence). V lost 0 bases and J lost 7, with 14 bases in between. The CDR3 has 15 amino acids. CDR3 nucleotides: TGTGCCAGCAGCTTGGACAGTGGGGGCCGGAATGAGCAGTTCTTC. This gives the protein CASSLDSGGRNEQFF.

This chain uses TRBV3-1 (or the pseudogene TRBV3-2) with TRBJ2-1; perhaps TRBD2 as D (6 bases). Germline-derived CDR1 and CDR2 are LGHDT and YNNKEL (reference sequence). The germline V and J ends were trimmed by 0 bases and 4 bases, with 10 bases remaining between them. The CDR3 is 15 residues long. CDR3 DNA: TGTGCCAGCAGCCAAGATCGGCGGGGATACAATGAGCAGTTCTTC. This translates into CASSQDRRGYNEQFF.

This clone occurred once. This sequence joins TRBV19 and TRBJ1-5, with a tentative D call TRBD1 (6 bases). This CDR3 contains 15 residues. V lost 0 bases and J lost 6, with 12 bases in between. Germline V gene data show CDR1 as LNHDA and CDR2 as SQIVND (reference sequence). DNA for the CDR3: TGTGCCAGTAGTATAGAGGCAGGGGCCGGTCAGCCCCAGCATTTT. This translates into CASSIEAGAGQPQHF.

A single count supports this clone. The J gene is TRBJ1-2, the V gene TRBV27; unclear D gene. The CDR3 extends over 14 amino acids. V was cut by 0 bases and J by 8 bases, with 13 bases left in between. Germline lookup yields CDR1 MNHEY and CDR2 SMNVEV (reference sequence). CDR3 amino acids: CASSLSSGGGGYTF. CDR3 coding DNA: TGTGCCAGCAGTTTATCGTCTGGAGGAGGAGGCTACACCTTC.

The CDR3 protein is CASSQVGDFDNSPLHF. The CDR3 nucleotides read TGTGCCAGCAGCCAAGTAGGGGATTTCGATAATTCACCCCTCCACTTT. This chain uses TRBV3-1 (or the pseudogene TRBV3-2) with TRBJ1-6, with TRBD1 as a possible D gene (5 bases). V was shortened by 1 base and J by 5 bases, with 12 bases between the two germline ends. Germline CDR1 is LGHDT and CDR2 is YNNKEL (reference sequence). This CDR3 has 16 residues.

This clone is a singleton in its sample. The chain is built from TRBV4-3 and TRBJ1-1; D is possibly TRBD1 (6 bases). CDR3 size: 16 residues. Per germline, CDR1 LGHNA and CDR2 YSLEER. V gave up 0 bases and J gave up 6 bases, with 17 bases separating them. In nucleotides, the CDR3 is TGCGCCAGCAGCCAAGATTGGACAGTCAAGAGGTCTGAAGCTTTCTTT. This codes for CASSQDWTVKRSEAFF.

The V call is TRBV19, the J call TRBJ1-6; D is ambiguous. The CDR3 runs 15 residues. Trimming left V 6 bases short and J 5 bases short, with 14 bases between. From germline, CDR1 is LNHDA and CDR2 SQIVND (reference sequence). In DNA, the CDR3 is TGTGCCAGTAGCGTAACGCAGGCCCATAATTCACCCCTCCACTTT. Translating it yields CASSVTQAHNSPLHF.

The chain employs TRBV19 and TRBJ1-6; 7 bases fit TRBD1. The V and J ends lost 10 bases and 10 bases, in that order; junction bases with no gene match: 10. The CDR3 runs 13 residues. Germline-derived CDR1 and CDR2 are LNHDA and SQIVND (reference sequence). CDR3 amino acids: CATSDRDGSPLHF. The CDR3 DNA is TGTGCCACCTCAGACAGGGATGGATCACCCCTCCACTTT.

V is TRBV28 and J is TRBJ2-3; no firm D call. From germline, CDR1 is MDHEN and CDR2 SYDVKM. The V end was cut by 6 bases, the J end by 2 bases, with 9 bases between. The CDR3 is made up of 13 amino acids. The CDR3 is CASRGSPTDTQYF. CDR3 DNA sequence: TGTGCCAGCAGGGGTAGCCCCACAGATACGCAGTATTTT. Full variable domain (outside the CDR3, taken from reference TRBV28 and TRBJ2-3): DVKVTQSSRYLVKRTGEKVFLECVQDMDHENMFWYRQDPGLGLRLIYFSYDVKMKEKGDIPEGYSVSREKKERFSLILESASTNQTSMYLCASRGSPTDTQYFGPGTRLTVL.

The chain carries TRBV6-4 and TRBJ2-1, with TRBD2 identical over 10 bases. V was clipped by 0 bases and J by 3 bases; unmatched bases: 14. CDR1 and CDR2 from the germline V gene are MRHNA and SNTAGT. CDR3 length: 20 amino acids. DNA of the CDR3: TGTGCCAGCAGTGACTCGAAATCCAGCGGGGGGGCTCTCCTCTACAATGAGCAGTTCTTC. Translating it yields CASSDSKSSGGALLYNEQFF.

The chain uses TRBV7-2 and TRBJ2-7, with TRBD2 identical over 11 bases. This CDR3 is built from 15 residues. V shed 5 bases and J 6 bases; nucleotides not matched to a gene: 9. Germline assignment: CDR1 SGHTA and CDR2 FQGNSA. CDR3 amino acids: CASSPGVAGGREQYF. CDR3 bases: TGTGCCAGCAGCCCTGGGGTAGCGGGGGGGCGCGAGCAGTACTTC.

This chain connects TRBV11-3 to TRBJ1-1, with a tentative D call TRBD1 (6 bases). The CDR3 contains 15 residues. Trimming shortened V by 2 bases and J by 0 bases, and 10 bases separated the two germline ends. In germline, CDR1 is SGHNT, CDR2 YENEEA. The CDR3 region is CASSLSRGMNTEAFF. In DNA, the CDR3 is TGTGCCAGCAGCTTAAGCAGGGGCATGAACACTGAAGCTTTCTTT.

This chain connects TRBV5-6 to TRBJ2-7, with 10 bases matching TRBD2. Germline V gene lookup returns CDR1 SGHDT and CDR2 YYEEEE. There are 14 residues in the CDR3. J lost 6 bases, V lost 5 bases, and 8 bases had no gene match. The CDR3 DNA reads TGTGCCAGCAGTAGCCGGCTAGCGGGGGTCGAGCAGTACTTC. As protein: CASSSRLAGVEQYF. Together with reference TRBV5-6 and TRBJ2-7, the CDR3 gives the full variable domain: DAGVTQSPTHLIKTRGQQVTLRCSPKSGHDTVSWYQQALGQGPQFIFQYYEEEERQRGNFPDRFSGHQFPNYSSELNVNALLLGDSALYLCASSSRLAGVEQYFGPGTRLTVT.

This chain connects TRBV7-9 to TRBJ2-5; 8 bases map to TRBD2. Losses at the gene ends were 5 bases for V and 2 bases for J; bases not matched to a gene: 16. The germline V gene has CDR1 SEHNR and CDR2 FQNEAQ (reference sequence). The CDR3 extends over 18 amino acids. The CDR3 sequence is CASSPEGLVAGPQETQYF. In DNA, the CDR3 is TGTGCCAGCAGCCCGGAAGGGTTGGTAGCGGGACCTCAAGAGACCCAGTACTTC.

This clone was seen more than once but under ten times. This chain links TRBV27 with TRBJ2-3, with TRBD2 as a possible D gene (6 bases). The V gene lost 5 bases and the J gene lost 4 bases, with 16 bases spanning the gap. The CDR3 covers 15 residues. Per germline, CDR1 MNHEY and CDR2 SMNVEV (reference sequence). The CDR3 region has the DNA TGTGCCAGCAGTCCAACGCCGCCGGGGGCAGATACGCAGTATTTT. Its protein is CASSPTPPGADTQYF.

The genes are TRBV6-5 and TRBJ1-2; 10 bases fit TRBD1. This CDR3 region has 14 residues. Germline V gene lookup returns CDR1 MNHEY and CDR2 SVGAGI. The ends lost 2 bases at V and 3 bases at J; junction bases unmatched: 0. The CDR3 nucleotides are TGTGCCAGCAGTTACGGGACAGGGGACTATGGCTACACCTTC. Encoded protein: CASSYGTGDYGYTF.

This chain joins TRBV3-1 (or the pseudogene TRBV3-2) and TRBJ2-5, with 11 bases aligning to TRBD1. The germline V gene encodes CDR1 LGHDT and CDR2 YNNKEL (reference sequence). Trimming removed 5 bases from V and 5 bases from J; junction bases left unmatched: 25. The CDR3 covers 21 residues. DNA of the CDR3: TGTGCCAGCAGCAAAAAGTTTGCGACCAATCCGGGACAGGGGGTTCGGGAGACCCAGTACTTC. Translation gives CASSKKFATNPGQGVRETQYF.

This clone was observed a handful of times. The chain joins TRBV9 to TRBJ1-1, with D maybe TRBD1 (6 bases). The CDR3 consists of 15 residues. Trimming stripped 0 bases from V and 4 bases from J, with 13 bases between. In germline, CDR1 is SGDLS, CDR2 YYNGEE. This chain's CDR3 is CASSVGGRGTTEAFF. CDR3 sequence (DNA): TGTGCCAGCAGCGTAGGGGGGAGGGGGACCACTGAAGCTTTCTTT.